This entry describes one T cell receptor beta chain. As yet, its antigen is unknown. The CDR3 spans 15 residues. The V gene lost 4 bases and the J gene lost 0 bases, with 12 bases spanning the gap. Germline V lookup: CDR1 SGHTA, CDR2 FQGNSA. The data were taken from a study of circulating and synovial CD4+ cells in juvenile arthritis. Study findings and constraints: Some such blood samples were as oligoclonal as synovium. Vbeta family usage analysis did not detect the pathogenic-like versus bulk difference. CPL versus bulk CD4 samples: T cell genome counts differed by at least an order of magnitude. Compared with bulk blood, circulating pathogenic-like lymphocytes shared substantially more CDR3 sequences with synovial T cells.

Assay used: immunoSEQ multiplex PCR; TCRdb lists only in-frame clones, some missing. The sample holds tens of thousands of clones, about 94% seen once. Sequencing used CD4+ T cells from blood. The genes are TRBV7-2 and TRBJ1-1; a possible D gene is TRBD1 (6 bases). The source is a human donor with juvenile idiopathic arthritis. CDR3 coding DNA: TGTGCCAGCAGCTGGGGGGGCACCATGAACACTGAAGCTTTCTTT. This encodes CASSWGGTMNTEAFF.